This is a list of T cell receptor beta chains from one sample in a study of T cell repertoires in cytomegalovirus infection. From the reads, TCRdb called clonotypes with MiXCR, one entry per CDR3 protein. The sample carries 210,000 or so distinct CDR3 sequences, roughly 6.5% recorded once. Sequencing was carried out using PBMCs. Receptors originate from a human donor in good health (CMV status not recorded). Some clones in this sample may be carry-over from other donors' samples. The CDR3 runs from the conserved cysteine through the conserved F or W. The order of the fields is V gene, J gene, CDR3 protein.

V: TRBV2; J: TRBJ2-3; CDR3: CASSLLSSTDTQYF
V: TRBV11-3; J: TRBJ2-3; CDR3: CASSFRQGRRTDTQYF
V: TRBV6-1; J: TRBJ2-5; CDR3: CASSYASAGGGGQETQYF
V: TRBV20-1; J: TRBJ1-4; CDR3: CSAIDRQLNEKLFF
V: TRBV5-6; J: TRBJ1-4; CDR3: CASSLAQGANEKLFF
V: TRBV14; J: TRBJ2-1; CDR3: CASSQDLTREQFF
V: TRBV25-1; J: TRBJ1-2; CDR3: CASADSSGRVYGYTF
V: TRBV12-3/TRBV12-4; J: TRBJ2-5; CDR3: CASSATTRGAYF
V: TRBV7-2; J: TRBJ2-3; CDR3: CASSLTGTGAGDTQYF
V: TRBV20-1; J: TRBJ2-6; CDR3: CSARPHGDSGANVLTF
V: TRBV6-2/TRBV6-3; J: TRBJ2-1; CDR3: CASSYKYDEQFF
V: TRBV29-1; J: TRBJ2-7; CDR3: CSVREAGGYYEQYF
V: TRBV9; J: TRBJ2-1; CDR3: CASSVARSTEQFF
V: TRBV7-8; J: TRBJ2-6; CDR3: CASSLWDRPSGANVLTF
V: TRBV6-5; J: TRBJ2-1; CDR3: CASTSPRSNEQFF
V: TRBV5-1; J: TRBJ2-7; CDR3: CASSPGGYSYEQYF
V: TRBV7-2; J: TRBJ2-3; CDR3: CASSLRADTQYF
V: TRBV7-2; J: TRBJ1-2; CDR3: CASSWDPNYGYTF
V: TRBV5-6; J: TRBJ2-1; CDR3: CASSFLTSGEANEQFF
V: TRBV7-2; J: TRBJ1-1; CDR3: CASSLVGQGGRNTEAFF
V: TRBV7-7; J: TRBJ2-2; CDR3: CATGTENTGELFF
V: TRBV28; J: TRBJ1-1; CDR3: CASSPLSTGNTEAFF
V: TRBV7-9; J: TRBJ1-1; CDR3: CASSQGRGYGEAFF
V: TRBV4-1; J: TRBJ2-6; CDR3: CASSPPDSGANVLTF
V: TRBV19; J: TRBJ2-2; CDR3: CASNGGPPNTGELFF
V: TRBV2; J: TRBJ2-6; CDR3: CASSETSRSGANVLTF
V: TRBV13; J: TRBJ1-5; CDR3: CASSSGGINQPQHF
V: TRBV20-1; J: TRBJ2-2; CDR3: CSARQGLAGGIANTGELFF